Below, 21 T cell receptor beta chains from the same sample are listed, as sequenced in a study of OX40 agonist ivuxolimab in advanced cancers. The table came from immunoSEQ multiplex PCR; TCRdb's copy has only in-frame clones and leaves some out. Of 70,000 or so clones listed, approximately 86% are singletons. Material: CD4+ or CD8+ T cells sorted from blood, obtained in a trial of the OX40 agonist ivuxolimab. The receptors were gathered from an adult with an advanced solid tumor such as melanoma, head and neck, liver or kidney cancer.

This rearrangement joins TRBV5-1 to TRBJ2-1; D is ambiguous. The CDR3 has 14 residues. Between the trimmed V and J ends, which lost 1 base and 0 bases, there was a span of 5 bases. Germline assignment: CDR1 SGHRS and CDR2 YFSETQ. The CDR3 sequence: CASSLQYSYNEQFF. CDR3 nucleotides: TGCGCCAGCAGCTTGCAGTACTCCTACAATGAGCAGTTCTTC.

Only one count was recorded for this clone. J is TRBJ2-1 and V is TRBV5-1; 10 bases agree with TRBD2. The CDR3 extends over 17 amino acids. Germline CDR1 reads SGHRS; CDR2 reads YFSETQ. Germline trimming cut 3 bases from V and 4 bases from J; bases unmatched to any gene: 10. Here the CDR3 DNA reads TGCGCCAGCAGCTCCGGGACTAGCGCGGACCTTTACAATGAGCAGTTCTTC. Protein sequence: CASSSGTSADLYNEQFF.

J is TRBJ2-5 and V is TRBV6-6, with D possibly matching TRBD2 (5 bases). Germline V gives CDR1 MNHNY, CDR2 SVGAGI (reference sequence). The CDR3 sequence is 12 residues long. V gave up 5 bases and J gave up 5 bases, with 9 bases separating them. The CDR3 here is CASSTSPETQYF. The CDR3 region has the DNA TGTGCCAGCAGTACTAGTCCCGAGACCCAGTACTTC.

The V gene is TRBV19, the J gene TRBJ1-6; D not resolved. The V and J ends lost 5 bases and 9 bases respectively, with 11 bases between them. The CDR3 length is 13 residues. The germline gives CDR1 LNHDA, CDR2 SQIVND (reference sequence). This chain's CDR3 is CASSGRNSSPLHF. In DNA form, the CDR3 reads TGTGCCAGTAGTGGTCGAAATTCTTCACCCCTCCACTTT.

The rearrangement joins TRBV5-6 to TRBJ2-3, with D possibly being TRBD1 (5 bases). The CDR3 totals 13 residues. Per the germline V gene, CDR1 is SGHDT and CDR2 is YYEEEE. V gave up 4 bases and J gave up 3 bases, with 9 bases separating them. The CDR3 nucleotides are TGTGCCAGCAGCGCCGACAGAACAGATACGCAGTATTTT. Protein: CASSADRTDTQYF. Using reference TRBV5-6 and TRBJ2-3 for the parts outside the CDR3, the full variable domain is DAGVTQSPTHLIKTRGQQVTLRCSPKSGHDTVSWYQQALGQGPQFIFQYYEEEERQRGNFPDRFSGHQFPNYSSELNVNALLLGDSALYLCASSADRTDTQYFGPGTRLTVL.

This chain joins TRBV12-5 and TRBJ2-2; D perhaps matches TRBD1 (5 bases). This CDR3 contains 15 residues. Trimming pared 1 base from V and 5 bases from J, leaving 11 bases between. The germline CDR1 and CDR2 sequences are LGHNT and FRNRAP. CDR3 sequence (DNA): TGTGCTAGTGGTTTGGGTCAGGGTCGTACCGGGGAGCTGTTTTTT. Encoded protein: CASGLGQGRTGELFF.

The gene calls are TRBV25-1 and TRBJ1-2, with TRBD1 matching 12 bases. V shed 1 base and J 8 bases; nucleotides not matched to a gene: 8. This CDR3 has 16 amino acids. CDR1 MGHDK and CDR2 SYGVNS come from the germline V gene. Written as DNA, the CDR3 is TGTGCCAGCAGTGAATCTCCGGGACAGGGGGCGGGAGGCTACACCTTC. Protein: CASSESPGQGAGGYTF.

The rearrangement links TRBV29-1 to TRBJ2-7; D is tentatively TRBD1 or TRBD2 (5 bases each). Trimming pared 5 bases from V and 2 bases from J, leaving 10 bases between. In germline, CDR1 is SQVTM, CDR2 ANQGSEA. CDR3 size: 12 residues. This CDR3 reads CSVRGGAYEQYF. The CDR3 nucleotides are TGCAGCGTTCGTGGGGGAGCCTACGAGCAGTACTTC.

The chain carries TRBV5-1 and TRBJ1-1; 9 nucleotides line up with TRBD1. This CDR3 has 14 residues. J was trimmed by 3 bases and V by 7 bases; bases with no gene match: 7. CDR1 is SGHRS and CDR2 is YFSETQ in the germline V gene. The CDR3 region is CASGTGTGYTEAFF. As DNA, the CDR3 is TGCGCCAGCGGAACCGGGACAGGGTACACTGAAGCTTTCTTT.

The chain employs TRBV30 and TRBJ1-5, with D hard to call. V was clipped by 1 base and J by 0 bases, with 7 bases between them. The CDR3 is 14 residues long. Germline CDR1 and CDR2: GTSNPN and SVGIG (reference sequence). CDR3 sequence reads: CAWSAGTSNQPQHF. In DNA form, the CDR3 reads TGTGCCTGGAGTGCAGGAACTAGCAATCAGCCCCAGCATTTT. Combining the CDR3 with reference TRBV30 and TRBJ1-5 gives the whole variable domain SQTIHQWPATLVQPVGSPLSLECTVEGTSNPNLYWYRQAAGRGLQLLFYSVGIGQISSEVPQNLSASRPQDRQFILSSKKLLLSDSGFYLCAWSAGTSNQPQHFGDGTRLSIL.

The chain joins TRBV4-2 to TRBJ1-1, with a tentative D call TRBD1 (6 bases). CDR3 length: 14 amino acids. Trimming stripped 2 bases from V and 1 base from J, with 8 bases between. Germline V gene data show CDR1 as LGHNA and CDR2 as YNFKEQ. Here the CDR3 DNA reads TGTGCCAGCAGCCAACAGGGGACGAACACTGAAGCTTTCTTT. Its translation: CASSQQGTNTEAFF.

V is TRBV5-4 and J is TRBJ2-1; 12 bases map to TRBD2. Germline assignment: CDR1 SGHNT and CDR2 YYREEE (reference sequence). The CDR3 totals 18 residues. V shed 4 bases, J shed 3 bases, and the junction held 11 bases outside the gene matches. The CDR3: CASSTKGLAGPLYNEQFF. In nucleotides, the CDR3 is TGTGCCAGCAGCACTAAGGGACTAGCGGGTCCCCTCTACAATGAGCAGTTCTTC.

V and J are TRBV7-9 and TRBJ1-1, with a possible D match to TRBD1 (6 bases). Trimming removed 3 bases from V and 4 bases from J, with 15 bases in between. The germline gives CDR1 SEHNR, CDR2 FQNEAQ (reference sequence). The CDR3 contains 15 residues. CDR3 sequence: CASSLDSRSGTEAFF. The DNA of the CDR3 is TGTGCCAGCAGCTTGGACAGCCGATCCGGCACTGAAGCTTTCTTT.

This chain joins TRBV27 and TRBJ2-7; no definite D call. The CDR3 length is 16 residues. Germline V lookup: CDR1 MNHEY, CDR2 SMNVEV (reference sequence). Trimming left V 7 bases short and J 5 bases short, with 24 bases between. The CDR3 nucleotides read TGTGCCAGCACCCCGAGCTACGCGCCCCATATTCACGAGCAGTACTTC. It specifies CASTPSYAPHIHEQYF.

This chain links TRBV6-5 with TRBJ1-4; 7 bases are shared with TRBD1. The CDR3 covers 15 residues. CDR1 and CDR2 from the germline V gene are MNHEY and SVGAGI. V was clipped by 5 bases and J by 4 bases; unmatched bases: 7. This CDR3 is CASSPGTANNEKLFF. The CDR3 bases are TGTGCCAGCAGTCCAGGGACAGCGAATAATGAAAAACTGTTTTTT.

The CDR3 sequence is CASSPDGGRSPLHF. The CDR3 DNA sequence: TGTGCCAGCAGCCCCGACGGGGGGAGATCACCCCTCCACTTT. The chain joins TRBV5-6 to TRBJ1-6; TRBD1 is a possible D gene (5 bases). CDR1 and CDR2 (germline): SGHDT, YYEEEE. Trimming cost V 4 bases and J 10 bases, with 15 bases left between them. The CDR3 consists of 14 residues.

The rearrangement joins TRBV4-1 to TRBJ1-3; the match to TRBD1 covers 7 bases. Unmatched junction bases numbered 6, after V lost 3 bases and J lost 1 base. The CDR3 is 16 amino acids. Germline V gene data show CDR1 as MGHRA and CDR2 as YSYEKL. The chain's CDR3 is CASSHQTGSSGNTIYF. The CDR3 region has the DNA TGCGCCAGCAGCCATCAGACAGGGAGTTCTGGAAACACCATATATTTT.

The V and J genes are TRBV18 and TRBJ2-3, with D unclear. CDR3 length: 16 residues. V was clipped by 2 bases and J by 0 bases, with 12 bases between them. Germline CDR1 reads KGHSH; CDR2 reads LQKENI. CDR3 DNA: TGTGCCAGCTCACCAACCATATCCTCTAGCACAGATACGCAGTATTTT. It codes for CASSPTISSSTDTQYF.

This rearrangement joins TRBV18 to TRBJ2-1; D is perhaps TRBD1 or TRBD2 (6 bases each). Germline lookup yields CDR1 KGHSH and CDR2 LQKENI. Trimming pared 6 bases from V and 3 bases from J, leaving 18 bases between. This CDR3 has 16 amino acids. CDR3 sequence reads: CASSRGGVRGYNEQFF. The CDR3 coding sequence is TGTGCCAGCTCCCGCGGAGGGGTCAGGGGCTACAATGAGCAGTTCTTC. Supplemented by reference TRBV18 and TRBJ2-1, the full variable domain reads NAGVMQNPRHLVRRRGQEARLRCSPMKGHSHVYWYRQLPEEGLKFMVYLQKENIIDESGMPKERFSAEFPKEGPSILRIQQVVRGDSAAYFCASSRGGVRGYNEQFFGPGTRLTVL.

J is TRBJ2-7 and V is TRBV11-2; 7 bases are shared with TRBD2. The CDR3 has 13 residues. V gave up 1 base and J gave up 12 bases; unmatched junction bases: 9. In germline, CDR1 is SGHAT, CDR2 FQNNGV. Here the CDR3 reads CASSLGETSRGYF. The DNA for the CDR3 is TGTGCCAGCAGCTTAGGGGAGACTAGCAGAGGGTACTTC.

The chain joins TRBV7-3 to TRBJ2-1; 8 positions match TRBD1. In germline, CDR1 is SGHTA, CDR2 FQGTGA. The CDR3 has 17 amino acids. After removal of 1 base from V and 7 bases from J, the junction contained 12 bases not matched to a gene. The CDR3, as DNA: TGTGCCAGCAGCTTAAATTCAGGACAGGGAGGTGGGAATGAGCAGTTCTTC. Protein sequence: CASSLNSGQGGGNEQFF. The whole variable domain, remainder taken from reference TRBV7-3 and TRBJ2-1, is GAGVSQTPSNKVTEKGKYVELRCDPISGHTALYWYRQSLGQGPEFLIYFQGTGAADDSGLPNDRFFAVRPEGSVSTLKIQRTERGDSAVYLCASSLNSGQGGGNEQFFGPGTRLTVL.